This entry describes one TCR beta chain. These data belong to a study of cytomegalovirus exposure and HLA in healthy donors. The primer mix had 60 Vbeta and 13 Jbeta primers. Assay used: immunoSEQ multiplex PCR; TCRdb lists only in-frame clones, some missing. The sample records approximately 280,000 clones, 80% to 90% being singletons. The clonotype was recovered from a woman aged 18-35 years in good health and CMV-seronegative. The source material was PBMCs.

CDR3 bases: TGTGCCAGCAGTGAAGGTTGGACACCCTACGAGCAGTACTTC. It codes for CASSEGWTPYEQYF. The chain employs TRBV6-1 and TRBJ2-7; D is perhaps TRBD1 (5 bases). Germline V gives CDR1 MNHNS, CDR2 SASEGT. V was pared by 1 base and J by 2 bases, with 9 bases between. The CDR3 runs to 14 residues.